This T cell receptor beta chain derives from a study of T cells in Graves' hyperthyroidism and ophthalmopathy (dated by TCRdb to between 2018 and 2020). About the investigation overall: Peripheral blood samples were taken at the time of initial diagnosis, prior to any treatment. The 75 to 100 discovery patients were randomly divided into training and test sets at a 7:3 ratio. Thyroid tissue and blood T-cell repertoires from several Graves' hyperthyroidism patients were also compared in the study. To identify distinguishing TCR V-J signatures, a discovery cohort of around 100 patients was used, comprising some 45 with Graves' ophthalmopathy and some 57 with stable Graves' hyperthyroidism. Whether ophthalmopathy could be predicted prospectively was tested in an independent validation cohort made up of about 18 hyperthyroidism patients plus 17 patients who later progressed to ophthalmopathy. The paper describes TCR Vbeta CDR3 sequencing of fewer than 150 peripheral blood samples, made up of under 50 ophthalmopathy patients, 70 to 80 hyperthyroidism patients and roughly 17 progressor patients. After blood sampling, hyperthyroidism patients were treated with methimazole at a starting dose of 30 mg daily, and ophthalmopathy patients were treated with high-dose intravenous methylprednisolone. The full study reports these points: No statistical method was used to set the sample size in advance, and investigators knew the group allocation. A model built on a 13 V-J signature distinguished ophthalmopathy from stable hyperthyroidism, reaching around 88% sensitivity and approximately 83% specificity in cross-validation and 80%/75% in testing. Most expanded thyroid clonotypes (frequency above 0.001) were also detected in blood, a finding suggesting that blood repertoires may reflect thyroid immune responses. During validation, the model predicted progression to ophthalmopathy a median of around six months ahead of onset, with around 71% sensitivity and roughly 75% specificity.

Graves' hyperthyroidism was defined as stable when no progression to ophthalmopathy occurred over 18 months of follow-up. Hyperthyroidism patients were aged 18 to 65 years and newly diagnosed, with disease duration of less than 2 months. Patients with uncontrolled infections, other autoimmune diseases, pregnancy or lactation were excluded. Diagnoses relied on clinical symptoms, serum thyroxine and TRAb, thyroid ultrasound and orbital computed tomography. Ficoll-Paque density gradient centrifugation was used to isolate PBMCs from 9.5 to 10 ml of fresh peripheral blood. Total RNA was extracted using Trizol reagent, and RNA quality was assessed on an Agilent 2100 Bioanalyzer. Spanning cysteine to phenylalanine, the CDR3 consists of 14 amino acids. The retained sequence is limited to the CDR3, 42 bases, with the frame set at the first base. CDR1 and CDR2 are read off the germline V gene (reference sequence) as SEHNR and FQNEAQ. From V the trimming removes 8 bases and from J it removes 2 bases, while the gene matches leave 5 bases of the junction unaccounted for.

The TCR beta CDR3 regions were amplified from RNA transcripts. A first-round RT-PCR of the TCR CDR3 used the HTBI primer set with the Qiagen OneStep RT-PCR kit. Libraries were constructed in a second round of multiplex PCR, after which size selection and purification were performed. Paired-end sequencing of the libraries was performed with 100 bp reads on an Illumina HiSeq2000. Processing in the source paper ran as follows. SOAPnuke was used to process the raw data, removing reads that contained adapters or uncalled bases, had a mean Phred below 15, or lacked an exact match to the constant primer or identifier. High-quality paired reads were merged using COPE v1.2.5, and each unique nucleotide sequence was defined as a clonotype. MiTCR v1.1 was used to align the clonotypes against IMGT TRBV, TRBD and TRBJ reference segments. The analysis included only V-J combinations with a frequency above 0.0001, which together covered roughly 99% of the repertoires. A TCS score was defined as the ratio between F50 (clonal expansion) and ExV (chaos), using BLOSUM62-based TCRdist between CDR3 peptides within each V-J. Welch's t-statistics and random forest reduced around 520 V-J features to 10 to 15, which were used in a naive Bayes classifier (R e1071). TCRdb passed the public sequencing reads through fastp at Q25 and MiXCR, retaining productive beta sequences. For every CDR3 protein sequence, its rows merge into one entry that carries the most common genes and DNA. Clone size and V and J calls follow TCRdb, not the original study. This sample lists approximately 330,000 distinct CDR3 sequences; 18% were detected once. Together, the top ten hold less than 65% of the sample.

This clonotype was counted many times. Its binding antigen is unknown. No base quality values were provided; no much bigger clone lies one nucleotide off. The TCR sequence derives from a woman aged 50 to 60 with Graves' hyperthyroidism. The V and J genes are TRBV7-9 and TRBJ2-5, with 10 bases in between that match TRBD1. Sequenced sample: blood. The DNA sequence follows: TGTGCCAGCTCACCGGACAGGGGGCAAGAGACCCAGTACTTC. Translated, this gives CASSPDRGQETQYF.